The rows below give T cell receptor beta chains drawn from one sample of a study of CD8 T cells in Susac syndrome. TCRdb recomputed calls from the immunoSEQ multiplex PCR reads with MiXCR, one row per CDR3 protein. Seen here are roughly 160,000 distinct CDR3 sequences, 90% to 95% observed once, and the top ten hold about 0.13%. Sequenced material: CD4+ T cells from PBMCs. These receptors were taken from a human donor in good health. The conserved cysteine and the conserved F or W are not part of the CDR3 here. Size is stated for part of the rows, as once, few or many counts, or as a class when the clone is expanded.

CDR3: ASSPRELTAF
V: TRBV7-9
size: -
J: TRBJ1-1

CDR3: SATTQGADSPLH
V: TRBV20-1
size: -
J: TRBJ1-6

CDR3: ATSSARANVLT
V: TRBV15
size: -
J: TRBJ2-6

CDR3: SAWTGRDTQY
V: TRBV29-1
size: -
J: TRBJ2-3

CDR3: ASSRTRDEQF
V: TRBV3-1
size: -
J: TRBJ2-1

CDR3: ATSRGSGQYSNQPQH
V: TRBV15
size: once
J: TRBJ1-5

CDR3: ATSDPGQGAGELF
V: TRBV24-1
size: -
J: TRBJ2-2

CDR3: ASSSPRGNTDTQY
V: TRBV28
size: -
J: TRBJ2-3

CDR3: ASSPSWGGADTQY
V: TRBV12-3/TRBV12-4
size: -
J: TRBJ2-3

CDR3: SATPEVGVYGYT
V: TRBV20-1
size: -
J: TRBJ1-2

CDR3: ASSLGPSGGYT
V: TRBV2
size: -
J: TRBJ1-2

CDR3: ASTPGPAGSTEAF
V: TRBV28
size: -
J: TRBJ1-1

CDR3: SAGGGSYNEQF
V: TRBV20-1
size: -
J: TRBJ2-1

CDR3: ASSLGQGASTDTQY
V: TRBV4-2
size: -
J: TRBJ2-3

CDR3: ASSLANQPQH
V: TRBV7-2
size: few
J: TRBJ1-5

CDR3: ATSDLRHRVDEQF
V: TRBV24-1
size: -
J: TRBJ2-1

CDR3: ASSRMDRGKTQY
V: TRBV3-1
size: -
J: TRBJ2-5

CDR3: ASSLGRLSGANVLT
V: TRBV6-1
size: once
J: TRBJ2-6

CDR3: AWSLGLAAETQY
V: TRBV30
size: -
J: TRBJ2-5

CDR3: SAVRASGQETQY
V: TRBV20-1
size: -
J: TRBJ2-5

CDR3: AWSVWEKGTEAF
V: TRBV30
size: -
J: TRBJ1-1

CDR3: ASSLRQGDTQY
V: TRBV11-1
size: once
J: TRBJ2-3

CDR3: ASSPRLAGGETQY
V: TRBV7-9
size: -
J: TRBJ2-5

CDR3: ASSLDGQIYGYT
V: TRBV11-2
size: -
J: TRBJ1-2

CDR3: ASTLRRPPVNSPLH
V: TRBV12-3/TRBV12-4
size: -
J: TRBJ1-6

CDR3: ASSLAPRVAYEQY
V: TRBV11-2
size: -
J: TRBJ2-7

CDR3: ASSLDPLSSYEQY
V: TRBV5-1
size: -
J: TRBJ2-7

CDR3: ATSREQGAAYEQY
V: TRBV15
size: -
J: TRBJ2-7

CDR3: SASNDGAF
V: TRBV20-1
size: once
J: TRBJ1-1